This T cell receptor (beta chain) originates from a study of CD8+ T cells in alopecia areata (dated by TCRdb to 2016 to 2019). Regarding the study in general: To study T cell clonal expansion in alopecia areata, the researchers applied high-throughput TCRbeta sequencing to both the C3H/HeJ mouse model and human patients. In humans, TCRbeta sequencing was performed on scalp tissue and on sorted CD4+ and CD8+ peripheral blood T cells from healthy controls and from patients with patchy or totalis/universalis alopecia areata. Clonality in the scalp was compared among normal scalp (n=4), patchy alopecia areata scalp (n=8), and alopecia totalis/universalis scalp (n=8). RNA was extracted with the PAXgene miRNA kit for fixed scalp, the miRNeasy kit for PBMCs, and the RNeasy kit for mouse skin. TCRbeta CDR3 regions were amplified by immunoSEQ multiplex PCR with 35 Vbeta forward and 13 Jbeta reverse primers. Summary of the overall study and its limitations: Compared with mice, TCR sequences shared between patients were less clear, possibly partly because of HLA diversity across the patient population. Compared with normal scalp, lesional scalp had higher clonality and more expanded CD8+ clones, particularly in alopecia totalis/universalis, a pattern that suggests antigenic drive. Unlike mouse skin, which is dominated by gammadelta T cells, normal human skin has resident alphabeta T cells that are also sequenced, and this complicates analysis of the scalp TCR repertoire.

There are 13 amino acids in the CDR3, from cysteine to phenylalanine inclusive. Just the 39-base CDR3 DNA is kept, in frame starting at base 1. CDR1 LNHDA and CDR2 SQIVND are derived from the germline V gene (reference sequence). Deletion took 3 bases off V and 2 bases off J, with a span of 7 bases between the germline ends. Lesional scalp punch biopsies and peripheral blood were collected from alopecia areata patients. After PBMCs were isolated by density centrifugation and stained for CD3, CD4 and CD8, a FACSAria was used to sort CD4+ and CD8+ T cells. Alopecia areata patients who were not treated were recruited through a multicenter biomarker study. For about 5 biomarker-study patients, blood CD8+ T cells were further sorted into NKG2D-low and NKG2D-high fractions. Remarks on this clone: No antigen is known for it. Per-base qualities were not stored, and no clone one base away is much larger.

The library came from the immunoSEQ multiplex PCR assay. RNA was extracted from all samples and reverse transcribed into cDNA, which served as template for TCR sequencing. First-strand cDNA was synthesized using SuperScript III with a 2:1 mix of oligo-dT and random hexamers. A synthetic immune receptor repertoire was used to measure amplification bias, and any remaining bias was corrected computationally. The authors processed their data as follows. Raw reads were preprocessed to remove errors, and CDR3 was defined according to IMGT conventions as the region from the conserved cysteine to phenylalanine. Clonality was calculated as 1 minus Shannon entropy normalized by log2 of the number of productive unique TCRs. Scalp TCRbeta sequences were cross-referenced with sorted blood CD4 and CD8 repertoires so that the CD4 or CD8 identity of scalp clones could be inferred. TCRdb carries this immuneACCESS record with in-frame sequences only. Its versions omit some clonotypes, under half of them owing to an unresolved V gene in the studies checked, with the rest unexplained. V and J calls and clone size are those listed in that table; D and trimming were worked out from the DNA. For this sample there are about 100,000 clones; 58% appear just once. Jointly, the top ten make up more than 20% of the sample.

The TCR originated in a human donor with alopecia areata. Rearrangement joined TRBV19 to TRBJ1-2; the D gene identity is not certain. The sample was NKG2D-low CD8+ T cells sorted from blood. The cell subset or site label, read with the paper, signifies: sorted CD8+ NKG2D-low blood T cells. The CDR3 protein: CASSMSKNYGYTF. DNA sequence: TGTGCCAGTAGTATGTCTAAGAACTATGGCTACACCTTC.